One sample yielded the 3 T cell receptor beta chains listed below, sequenced in a study of response to subunit inactivated influenza vaccine. Via MiXCR, TCRdb re-called the RT-PCR reads, giving one row per CDR3 protein. In the table there are almost 250,000 distinct CDR3 sequences, approximately 12% of which are singletons. Sequencing was performed on non-naive T cells sorted from PBMCs, taken 14 to 15 days before vaccination. These receptors were taken from a man aged 50 or older who received an inactivated influenza vaccine.

This clonotype was observed a handful of times. The chain has TRBV7-6 and TRBJ2-3; D is perhaps TRBD2 (7 bases). Germline CDR1 and CDR2: SGHVS and FNYEAQ. Trimming cost V 1 base and J 4 bases, with 15 bases left between them. The CDR3 is 16 residues long. The CDR3 reads CASSLGRQGRADTQYF. The CDR3 coding sequence is TGTGCCAGCAGCTTAGGCCGGCAGGGGAGGGCAGATACGCAGTATTTT.

The chain links TRBV6-1 to TRBJ2-5; 7 bases are shared with TRBD1. Germline-derived CDR1 and CDR2 are MNHNS and SASEGT. The CDR3 consists of 14 residues. V shed 10 bases, J shed 2 bases, and the junction held 10 bases outside the gene matches. CDR3 bases: TGTGCCACCATGGCGACAGGGTCGCAAGAGACCCAGTACTTC. It specifies CATMATGSQETQYF.

This clonotype was seen only a few times. The chain links TRBV20-1 to TRBJ1-5; D is undetermined. The CDR3 is 15 amino acids. Germline V gives CDR1 DFQATT, CDR2 SNEGSKA (reference sequence). Deletions cut 1 base from V and 7 bases from J, with 17 bases between. CDR3 sequence (DNA): TGCAGTGCTAGAGTTGGCCCCAGTATTGGCCAGCCCCAGCATTTT. This translates into CSARVGPSIGQPQHF.